These 7 T cell receptor beta chains were all obtained from the same sample, sequenced in a study of T-cell memory formation after mild COVID-19. MiXCR was run by TCRdb on the 5' RACE reads, yielding one entry per CDR3 protein. The sample gives about 440,000 distinct CDR3 sequences, around 20% of which show up once; about 8.8% is in the top ten. Sequenced sample: PBMCs or a T cell subset sorted from them (not recorded which). The receptors were gathered from an adult woman who had mild COVID-19 (a few samples of this study predate the infection). Cell type and time point are not known.

The CDR3 loop reads CASSPGAGEKLFF. The CDR3, as DNA: TGTGCCAGCTCACCAGGGGCGGGTGAAAAACTGTTTTTT. V is TRBV18 and J is TRBJ1-4, with TRBD1 as a possible D gene (5 bases). V was shortened by 2 bases and J by 7 bases, with 8 bases between the two germline ends. The CDR3 consists of 13 residues. The germline gives CDR1 KGHSH, CDR2 LQKENI.

This chain joins TRBV4-1 and TRBJ1-4; D gene ambiguous. CDR1 and CDR2 (germline): MGHRA, YSYEKL. This CDR3 has 14 residues. Trimming shortened V by 0 bases and J by 14 bases, and 16 bases separated the two germline ends. DNA for the CDR3: TGCGCCAGCAGCCAAGACAACTCAAGGCCCGGGCTGTTTTTT. Its translation is CASSQDNSRPGLFF.

The V call is TRBV5-4, the J call TRBJ2-3; D not resolved. This CDR3 has 15 amino acids. The V end lost 3 bases, the J end lost 0 bases, and 11 bases lay between the germline ends. Germline CDR1 is SGHNT and CDR2 is YYREEE (reference sequence). The CDR3 DNA is TGTGCCAGCAGCTCCAAGCGTTCTAGCACAGATACGCAGTATTTT. This codes for CASSSKRSSTDTQYF.

The chain joins TRBV29-1 to TRBJ2-6; D is perhaps TRBD1 (6 bases). This CDR3 is built from 15 residues. V was shortened by 3 bases and J by 2 bases, with 11 bases between the two germline ends. The germline gives CDR1 SQVTM, CDR2 ANQGSEA. The DNA for the CDR3 is TGCAGCGTTGATACAGGGCTCACTGGGGCCAACGTCCTGACTTTC. Amino acid sequence: CSVDTGLTGANVLTF.

This clonotype was observed a handful of times. The CDR3 sequence: CASSFTGGASGANVLTF. The DNA of the CDR3 is TGTGCCAGCAGCTTCACAGGGGGCGCTTCTGGGGCCAACGTCCTGACTTTC. The V gene is TRBV5-8, the J gene TRBJ2-6; 9 bases match TRBD1. This CDR3 is 17 amino acids long. The ends lost 2 bases at V and 1 base at J; junction bases unmatched: 4. Per germline, CDR1 SGHTS and CDR2 YDEGEE.

The chain uses TRBV5-1 and TRBJ2-1, with D unresolved. V shed 4 bases and J shed 4 bases, with 15 bases lying between them. This CDR3 spans 15 amino acids. Germline loops: CDR1 SGHRS, CDR2 YFSETQ. CDR3 sequence: CASSPPRPVYNEQFF. CDR3 coding DNA: TGCGCCAGCAGCCCGCCAAGACCCGTGTACAATGAGCAGTTCTTC. The full variable domain, with the rest looked up from reference TRBV5-1 and TRBJ2-1, is KAGVTQTPRYLIKTRGQQVTLSCSPISGHRSVSWYQQTPGQGLQFLFEYFSETQRNKGNFPGRFSGRQFSNSRSEMNVSTLELGDSALYLCASSPPRPVYNEQFFGPGTRLTVL.

V and J are TRBV20-1 and TRBJ2-3, with D tentatively TRBD2 (5 bases). Germline V gene data show CDR1 as DFQATT and CDR2 as SNEGSKA (reference sequence). V shed 3 bases and J shed 6 bases, with 13 bases lying between them. The length of the CDR3 is 13 residues. CDR3 sequence (DNA): TGCAGTGCTAGTCTGGACTTGGCGGATACGCAGTATTTT. It codes for CSASLDLADTQYF.